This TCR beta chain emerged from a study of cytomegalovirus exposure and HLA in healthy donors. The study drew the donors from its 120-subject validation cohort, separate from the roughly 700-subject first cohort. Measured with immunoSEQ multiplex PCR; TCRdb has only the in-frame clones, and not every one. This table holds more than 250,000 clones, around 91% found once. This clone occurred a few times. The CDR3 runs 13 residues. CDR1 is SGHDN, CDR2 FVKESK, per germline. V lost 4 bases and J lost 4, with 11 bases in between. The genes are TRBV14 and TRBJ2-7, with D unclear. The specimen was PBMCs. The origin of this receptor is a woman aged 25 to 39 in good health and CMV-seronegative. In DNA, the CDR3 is TGTGCCAGCAGCCGCGATCCGCAGTACGAGCAGTACTTC. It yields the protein CASSRDPQYEQYF.